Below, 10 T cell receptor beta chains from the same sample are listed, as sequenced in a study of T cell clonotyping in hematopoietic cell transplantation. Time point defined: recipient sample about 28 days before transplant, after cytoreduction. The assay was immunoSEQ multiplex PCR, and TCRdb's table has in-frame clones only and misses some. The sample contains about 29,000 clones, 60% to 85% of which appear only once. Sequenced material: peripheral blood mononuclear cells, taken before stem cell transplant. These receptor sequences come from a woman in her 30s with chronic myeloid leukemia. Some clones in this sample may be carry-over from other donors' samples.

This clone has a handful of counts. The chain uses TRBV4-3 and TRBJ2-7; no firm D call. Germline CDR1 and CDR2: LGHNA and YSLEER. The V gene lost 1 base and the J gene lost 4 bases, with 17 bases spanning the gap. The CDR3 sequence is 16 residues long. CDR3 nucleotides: TGCGCCAGCAGCCAAGGAAGCTTGGTCCAAAAATACGAGCAGTACTTC. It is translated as CASSQGSLVQKYEQYF.

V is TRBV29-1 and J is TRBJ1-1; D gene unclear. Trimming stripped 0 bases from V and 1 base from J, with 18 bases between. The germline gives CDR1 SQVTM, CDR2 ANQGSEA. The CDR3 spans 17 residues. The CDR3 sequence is CSVEDSTIGRKNTEAFF. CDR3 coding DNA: TGCAGCGTTGAAGATAGTACTATCGGGCGGAAGAACACTGAAGCTTTCTTT. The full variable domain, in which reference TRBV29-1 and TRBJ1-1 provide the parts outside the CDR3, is SAVISQKPSRDICQRGTSLTIQCQVDSQVTMMFWYRQQPGQSLTLIATANQGSEATYESGFVIDKFPISRPNLTFSTLTVSNMSPEDSSIYLCSVEDSTIGRKNTEAFFGQGTRLTVV.

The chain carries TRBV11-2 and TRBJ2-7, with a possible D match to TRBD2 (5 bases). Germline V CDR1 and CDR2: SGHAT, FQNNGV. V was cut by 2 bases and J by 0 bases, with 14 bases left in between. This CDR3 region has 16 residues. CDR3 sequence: CASSLPGSASSYEQYF. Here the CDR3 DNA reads TGTGCCAGCAGCTTACCGGGATCCGCTAGCTCCTACGAGCAGTACTTC. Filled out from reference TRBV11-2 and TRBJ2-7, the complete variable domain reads EAGVAQSPRYKIIEKRQSVAFWCNPISGHATLYWYQQILGQGPKLLIQFQNNGVVDDSQLPKDRFSAERLKGVDSTLKIQPAKLEDSAVYLCASSLPGSASSYEQYFGPGTRLTVT.

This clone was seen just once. The CDR3 spells CASNTGGGYTF. CDR3 bases: TGTGCCAGCAATACTGGGGGAGGCTACACCTTC. The chain combines TRBV6-5 with TRBJ1-2; possibly TRBD1 for D (5 bases). The CDR3 loop spans 11 amino acids. With 7 bases removed from V and 8 bases from J, the gap between germline ends came to 11 bases. CDR1 is MNHEY, CDR2 SVGAGI, per germline.

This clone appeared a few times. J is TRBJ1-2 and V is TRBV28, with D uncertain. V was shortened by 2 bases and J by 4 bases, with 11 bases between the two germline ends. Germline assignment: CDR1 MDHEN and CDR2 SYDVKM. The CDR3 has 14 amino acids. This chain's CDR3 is CASSLSIESYGYTF. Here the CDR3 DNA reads TGTGCCAGCAGTTTAAGTATCGAGTCCTATGGCTACACCTTC.

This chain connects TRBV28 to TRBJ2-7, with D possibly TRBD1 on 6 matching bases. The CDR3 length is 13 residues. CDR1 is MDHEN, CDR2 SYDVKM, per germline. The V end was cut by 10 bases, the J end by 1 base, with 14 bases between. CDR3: CATTGTPSYEQYV. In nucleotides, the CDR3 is TGTGCCACCACCGGGACACCATCCTACGAGCAGTACGTC.

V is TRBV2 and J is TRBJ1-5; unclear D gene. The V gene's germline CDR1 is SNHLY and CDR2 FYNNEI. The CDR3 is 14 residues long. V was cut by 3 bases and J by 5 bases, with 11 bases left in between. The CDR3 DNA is TGTGCCAGCAGTGATTCCAGCAAATATCAGCCCCAGCATTTT. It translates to CASSDSSKYQPQHF.

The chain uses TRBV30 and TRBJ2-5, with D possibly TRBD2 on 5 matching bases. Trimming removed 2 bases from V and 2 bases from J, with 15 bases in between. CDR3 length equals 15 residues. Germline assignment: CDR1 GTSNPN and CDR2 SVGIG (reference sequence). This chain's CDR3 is CAWSIVGRAQETQYF. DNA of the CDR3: TGTGCCTGGAGTATCGTCGGGCGGGCACAAGAGACCCAGTACTTC.

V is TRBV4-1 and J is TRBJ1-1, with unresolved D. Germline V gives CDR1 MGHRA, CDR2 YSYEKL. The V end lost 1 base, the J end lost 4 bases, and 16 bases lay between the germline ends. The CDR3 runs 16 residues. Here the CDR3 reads CASSQGKLGGVTEAFF. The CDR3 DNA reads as TGCGCCAGCAGCCAAGGGAAGCTTGGAGGCGTCACTGAAGCTTTCTTT.

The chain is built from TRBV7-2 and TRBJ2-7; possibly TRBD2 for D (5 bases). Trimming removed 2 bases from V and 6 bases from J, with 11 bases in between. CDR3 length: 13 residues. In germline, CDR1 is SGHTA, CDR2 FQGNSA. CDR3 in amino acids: CASSLLLRAEQYV. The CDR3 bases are TGTGCCAGCAGCTTATTGCTGCGGGCCGAGCAGTACGTC.